The 29 T cell receptor beta chains below were found in one sample sequenced in a study of early T cells in non-severe SARS-CoV-2 infection. MiXCR was run by TCRdb on the 5' RACE reads, yielding one entry per CDR3 protein. In the table there are roughly 69,000 distinct CDR3 sequences, about 9% of which are singletons. Specimen: whole blood. The source of these receptors is an adult who was a healthcare worker with PCR-confirmed SARS-CoV-2 infection or an uninfected control (not recorded which).

V usage is TRBV5-1 and J usage is TRBJ1-2, with D possibly matching TRBD1 (5 bases). Looked up from germline, CDR1 is SGHRS and CDR2 is YFSETQ. Trimming shortened V by 3 bases and J by 4 bases, and 13 bases separated the two germline ends. The CDR3 sequence is 14 residues long. CDR3: CASSYATGTYGYTF. CDR3 in DNA: TGCGCCAGCAGCTACGCAACAGGAACCTATGGCTACACCTTC.

The sample holds a few counts of this clonotype. The V and J genes are TRBV29-1 and TRBJ2-1; D not resolved. The V gene's germline CDR1 is SQVTM and CDR2 ANQGSEA. The CDR3 runs 14 residues. Trimming left V 2 bases short and J 0 bases short, with 8 bases between. The CDR3, as DNA: TGCAGCGTTGAACACCGAATCTCCTACAATGAGCAGTTCTTC. As protein: CSVEHRISYNEQFF.

The chain joins TRBV20-1 to TRBJ1-4; D is unclear. Trimming stripped 5 bases from V and 0 bases from J, with 7 bases between. Germline CDR1 is DFQATT and CDR2 is SNEGSKA (reference sequence). The CDR3 spans 13 residues. The CDR3 spells CSALESTNEKLFF. The DNA for the CDR3 is TGCAGTGCTCTAGAATCAACTAATGAAAAACTGTTTTTT.

The chain employs TRBV13 and TRBJ2-1, with TRBD1 matching over 9 bases. Germline V gene sequence: CDR1 PRHDT, CDR2 FYEKMQ (reference sequence). The CDR3 is 16 amino acids. V was pared by 5 bases and J by 0 bases, with 5 bases of the junction left unmatched. CDR3 in DNA: TGTGCCAGCAGCCCGGGACAGGGAAGCTCCTACAATGAGCAGTTCTTC. Its protein is CASSPGQGSSYNEQFF. Based on the CDR3 plus reference TRBV13 and TRBJ2-1, the full variable domain is AAGVIQSPRHLIKEKRETATLKCYPIPRHDTVYWYQQGPGQDPQFLISFYEKMQSDKGSIPDRFSAQQFSDYHSELNMSSLELGDSALYFCASSPGQGSSYNEQFFGPGTRLTVL.

In this sample, this clonotype turned up a few times. The V gene is TRBV20-1, the J gene TRBJ1-5; 12 nucleotides agree with TRBD1. Germline CDR1 reads DFQATT; CDR2 reads SNEGSKA (reference sequence). The V segment lost 6 bases and the J segment 6 bases; nucleotides outside the gene matches: 6. The CDR3 has 14 amino acids. The CDR3 reads CSAQGQGAGQPQHF. The CDR3 nucleotides read TGCAGTGCCCAGGGACAGGGGGCAGGTCAGCCCCAGCATTTT.

This chain links TRBV5-1 with TRBJ2-5; tentatively, D is TRBD2 (5 bases). Trimming removed 2 bases from V and 5 bases from J, with 19 bases in between. The CDR3 runs 16 residues. Germline CDR1 is SGHRS and CDR2 is YFSETQ. The CDR3 coding sequence is TGCGCCAGCAGCTTCGAGGGTAGCGACCCGGGGGAGACCCAGTACTTC. This translates into CASSFEGSDPGETQYF.

This clonotype was counted many times. This chain joins TRBV19 and TRBJ1-1; no clear D gene. Between the trimmed V and J ends, which lost 3 bases and 0 bases, there was a span of 8 bases. Germline V gene sequence: CDR1 LNHDA, CDR2 SQIVND (reference sequence). The length of the CDR3 is 14 residues. The CDR3, as DNA: TGTGCCAGTAGTATCCGGACCGTGAACACTGAAGCTTTCTTT. Translation: CASSIRTVNTEAFF.

In this sample, this clonotype turned up a few times. The chain couples TRBV5-1 to TRBJ2-5, with a weak D call TRBD2 (6 bases). In germline, CDR1 is SGHRS, CDR2 YFSETQ. Trimming took off 1 base at V and 3 bases at J, with 7 bases between the two ends. CDR3 length equals 13 residues. The CDR3 DNA sequence: TGCGCCAGCAGCTTGCCGGGGGAAGAGACCCAGTACTTC. Amino acid sequence: CASSLPGEETQYF. The whole variable domain, filled in from reference TRBV5-1 and TRBJ2-5, reads KAGVTQTPRYLIKTRGQQVTLSCSPISGHRSVSWYQQTPGQGLQFLFEYFSETQRNKGNFPGRFSGRQFSNSRSEMNVSTLELGDSALYLCASSLPGEETQYFGPGTRLLVL.

This clonotype was recorded at least ten times. CDR3 in amino acids: CASSLLRGASTDTQYF. CDR3 bases: TGTGCCAGCAGTTTACTCAGAGGAGCTAGCACAGATACGCAGTATTTT. The chain combines TRBV6-6 with TRBJ2-3, with unresolved D. The V gene's germline CDR1 is MNHNY and CDR2 SVGAGI (reference sequence). V gave up 4 bases and J gave up 0 bases, with 14 bases separating them. The CDR3 length is 16 residues.

This clonotype showed up just a few times. The chain joins TRBV29-1 to TRBJ2-7, with D unresolved. V was trimmed by 1 base and J by 7 bases, leaving 2 bases between them. This CDR3 region has 9 residues. The germline V gene has CDR1 SQVTM and CDR2 ANQGSEA. The CDR3: CSVEVEQYF. The DNA of the CDR3 is TGCAGCGTTGAAGTTGAGCAGTACTTC.

CDR3 in DNA: TGTGCCAGCAGCGGTAGACTAGCGGGGGTTGGAACCGGGGAGCTGTTTTTT. This gives the protein CASSGRLAGVGTGELFF. The rearrangement uses TRBV5-5 and TRBJ2-2; 12 nucleotides match TRBD2. The CDR3 contains 17 residues. Germline CDR1 reads SGHKS; CDR2 reads YYEKEE (reference sequence). The trim removed 4 bases at V and 5 bases at J, leaving 9 bases unmatched.

The chain couples TRBV15 to TRBJ1-3, with 10 bases lining up with TRBD1. Per the germline V gene, CDR1 is LNHNV and CDR2 is YYDKDF (reference sequence). There are 19 residues in the CDR3. The J segment lost 2 bases and the V segment lost 3 bases, leaving 13 bases of the junction unmatched. For the CDR3, the DNA is TGTGCCACCAGCAGGGGACAGGGGAACGGCGTTGGCGCTGGAAACACCATATATTTT. Translation: CATSRGQGNGVGAGNTIYF.

CDR3 sequence: CSARDSGLGPASSYNEQFF. The CDR3 DNA reads TGCAGTGCTAGAGACTCCGGACTAGGGCCCGCCTCCTCCTACAATGAGCAGTTCTTC. The chain joins TRBV20-1 to TRBJ2-1, with 7 bases fitting TRBD2. The junction had 14 bases not matched to a gene; V was cut back by 0 bases and J by 0 bases. The CDR3 is 19 amino acids. Per the germline V gene, CDR1 is DFQATT and CDR2 is SNEGSKA (reference sequence).

This clonotype was seen ten or more times. This chain connects TRBV19 to TRBJ1-1; 7 bases line up with TRBD1. Germline-derived CDR1 and CDR2 are LNHDA and SQIVND (reference sequence). This CDR3 has 15 residues. The V segment lost 8 bases and the J segment 4 bases; nucleotides outside the gene matches: 13. In DNA, the CDR3 is TGTGCCAGTGACGAGCCAGGGGGTTCGGGCACTGAAGCTTTCTTT. Translating gives CASDEPGGSGTEAFF.

The sample holds a few counts of this clonotype. The gene calls are TRBV5-4 and TRBJ2-1; D not resolved. Germline lookup yields CDR1 SGHNT and CDR2 YYREEE (reference sequence). V lost 1 base and J 5 bases, leaving 19 bases between the germline ends. CDR3 length: 17 amino acids. CDR3 amino acids: CASSLRLKTLEDNEQFF. CDR3 DNA sequence: TGTGCCAGCAGCTTGCGGCTAAAAACCCTGGAAGACAATGAGCAGTTCTTC.

This clonotype was observed many times. The chain combines TRBV3-1 with TRBJ1-2; D uncertain. V was trimmed by 6 bases and J by 7 bases, leaving 12 bases between them. In germline, CDR1 is LGHDT, CDR2 YNNKEL (reference sequence). The CDR3 consists of 12 residues. The CDR3 coding sequence is TGTGCCAGCAGAGGTGGAAATACTGGCTACACCTTC. This gives the protein CASRGGNTGYTF. The variable domain in full, with the rest retrieved from reference TRBV3-1 and TRBJ1-2, is DTAVSQTPKYLVTQMGNDKSIKCEQNLGHDTMYWYKQDSKKFLKIMFSYNNKELIINETVPNRFSPKSPDKAHLNLHINSLELGDSAVYFCASRGGNTGYTFGSGTRLTVV.

This clonotype has at least ten counts. The chain recombines TRBV19 with TRBJ2-5; D unclear. The CDR3 runs to 11 residues. V lost 3 bases to trimming and J lost 4 bases, with 3 bases between them. The germline gives CDR1 LNHDA, CDR2 SQIVND (reference sequence). The CDR3 coding sequence is TGTGCCAGTAGTATGGGAGAGACCCAGTACTTC. Translated, it gives CASSMGETQYF. The full variable domain, rest sourced from reference TRBV19 and TRBJ2-5, is DGGITQSPKYLFRKEGQNVTLSCEQNLNHDAMYWYRQDPGQGLRLIYYSQIVNDFQKGDIAEGYSVSREKKESFPLTVTSAQKNPTAFYLCASSMGETQYFGPGTRLLVL.

This clonotype was seen many times. This chain connects TRBV19 to TRBJ2-3; D possibly corresponds to TRBD1 (5 bases). The CDR3 contains 15 residues. CDR1 LNHDA and CDR2 SQIVND come from the germline V gene (reference sequence). V was shortened by 5 bases and J by 8 bases, with 20 bases between the two germline ends. DNA for the CDR3: TGTGCCAGTAGTGAGCGCAGGGTAAACAGAGGTACGCAGTATTTT. This sequence encodes CASSERRVNRGTQYF. The full variable domain, in which reference TRBV19 and TRBJ2-3 provide the parts outside the CDR3, is DGGITQSPKYLFRKEGQNVTLSCEQNLNHDAMYWYRQDPGQGLRLIYYSQIVNDFQKGDIAEGYSVSREKKESFPLTVTSAQKNPTAFYLCASSERRVNRGTQYFGPGTRLTVL.

This clonotype has a count of ten or more. The rearrangement links TRBV25-1 to TRBJ1-1; D not certain. Per the germline V gene, CDR1 is MGHDK and CDR2 is SYGVNS. Trimming pared 3 bases from V and 4 bases from J, leaving 3 bases between. This CDR3 region has 11 residues. The CDR3 is CASSESTEAFF. DNA for the CDR3: TGTGCCAGCAGTGAGAGCACTGAAGCTTTCTTT.

This clonotype has a handful of counts. The chain couples TRBV6-4 to TRBJ2-3; D might be TRBD2 (5 bases). Germline V CDR1 and CDR2: MRHNA, SNTAGT. The V end was cut by 4 bases, the J end by 0 bases, with 11 bases between. This CDR3 is 15 amino acids long. The DNA for the CDR3 is TGTGCCAGCAGTGCCTCTCTAGCCAGCACAGATACGCAGTATTTT. Protein sequence: CASSASLASTDTQYF.

This clonotype has at least ten counts. V is TRBV20-1 and J is TRBJ2-1; 10 bases fit TRBD2. V shed 4 bases, J shed 8 bases, and the junction held 8 bases outside the gene matches. The germline V gene has CDR1 DFQATT and CDR2 SNEGSKA (reference sequence). This CDR3 has 14 amino acids. The CDR3 DNA follows: TGCAGTGCTACCCGACTAGCGGGCATGTATGAGCAGTTCTTC. This codes for CSATRLAGMYEQFF.

This clonotype was seen a handful of times. The rearrangement uses TRBV29-1 and TRBJ1-1, with D maybe TRBD1 (6 bases). Germline CDR1 SQVTM, CDR2 ANQGSEA. CDR3 length: 12 residues. Between the trimmed V and J ends, which lost 3 bases and 4 bases, there was a span of 9 bases. The CDR3 loop reads CSVDMTGTEAFF. The CDR3 nucleotides are TGCAGCGTTGATATGACAGGCACTGAAGCTTTCTTT.

There are a few counts of this clonotype. V and J are TRBV11-2 and TRBJ2-3, with D possibly called TRBD1 or TRBD2 (5 bases each). The length of the CDR3 is 17 residues. The V end was cut by 1 base, the J end by 5 bases, with 19 bases between. CDR1 is SGHAT, CDR2 FQNNGV, per germline. The CDR3 bases are TGTGCCAGCAGCTTAGTCCCCGGGACCCCCCGGGGAGATACGCAGTATTTT. Encoded protein: CASSLVPGTPRGDTQYF.

The sample holds many counts of this clonotype. This chain links TRBV7-8 with TRBJ2-7; 9 bases are a match to TRBD2. V was clipped by 5 bases and J by 1 base; unmatched bases: 9. Germline loops: CDR1 SGHVS, CDR2 FQNEAQ. The CDR3 length is 16 residues. The CDR3 DNA is TGTGCCAGCAGCCTGTTCGCGGGAGGGCCGTCCTACGAGCAGTACTTC. Its translation is CASSLFAGGPSYEQYF.

A few counts support this clonotype. This chain uses TRBV29-1 with TRBJ1-1; 10 bases line up with TRBD1. The V gene's germline CDR1 is SQVTM and CDR2 ANQGSEA. Trimming cost V 5 bases and J 3 bases; bases outside gene matches: 3. The CDR3 is made up of 13 amino acids. CDR3 in DNA: TGCAGCGTTTCCGGGACAGGGGACACTGAAGCTTTCTTT. It is translated as CSVSGTGDTEAFF. The whole variable domain, filled in from reference TRBV29-1 and TRBJ1-1, reads SAVISQKPSRDICQRGTSLTIQCQVDSQVTMMFWYRQQPGQSLTLIATANQGSEATYESGFVIDKFPISRPNLTFSTLTVSNMSPEDSSIYLCSVSGTGDTEAFFGQGTRLTVV.

In its sample, this clonotype was seen many times. The chain has TRBV6-2 or TRBV6-3 and TRBJ2-7; 14 nucleotides match TRBD2. The CDR3 length is 16 residues. The trim removed 5 bases at V and 4 bases at J, leaving 7 bases unmatched. The V gene's germline CDR1 is MNHEY and CDR2 SVGEGT. CDR3: CASSPGTSGRSYEQYF. The CDR3 DNA reads TGTGCCAGCAGTCCCGGGACTAGCGGGAGAAGTTACGAGCAGTACTTC.

This clonotype was counted between two and nine times. The rearrangement joins TRBV5-1 to TRBJ1-1, with 8 bases fitting TRBD1. The CDR3 extends over 16 amino acids. Germline CDR1 reads SGHRS; CDR2 reads YFSETQ. V was pared by 0 bases and J by 5 bases, with 9 bases of the junction left unmatched. For the CDR3, the DNA is TGCGCCAGCAGCTTGGGGGTGATTGGACAGGGAACTGAAGCTTTCTTT. Amino acid sequence: CASSLGVIGQGTEAFF.

As to this clonotype: Just one base apart from a much larger clone, this may be a read error. This chain links TRBV11-2 with TRBJ2-3; 8 bases line up with TRBD2. This CDR3 is built from 15 residues. The germline gives CDR1 SGHAT, CDR2 FQNNGV. The CDR3 coding sequence is TGTGCCAACAGCGTTAGTAGCGGGGTCACAGATACGCAGTATTTT. Amino acids: CANSVSSGVTDTQYF.

This clonotype occurred a few times. The chain recombines TRBV20-1 with TRBJ2-1; D call uncertain. Germline V gene sequence: CDR1 DFQATT, CDR2 SNEGSKA (reference sequence). The V end lost 5 bases, the J end lost 5 bases, and 19 bases lay between the germline ends. The CDR3 is 15 residues long. The CDR3 bases are TGCAGTGCTCCCTTTGTACCGCGACTCAACAATGAGCAGTTCTTC. It specifies CSAPFVPRLNNEQFF.